This TCR beta chain came from a study of cytomegalovirus exposure and HLA in healthy donors. Study results and limitations: Most TCR sequences proved rare, with some public TCRs found in many donors.

V lost 1 base and J lost 7; bases outside the gene matches: 10. The CDR3 is made up of 17 amino acids. CDR1 is SGHAT and CDR2 is FQNNGV in the germline V gene. Produced via immunoSEQ multiplex PCR; TCRdb's table is partial and in-frame only. Among some 170,000 clones, 85% to 90% were seen once, and the ten largest hold roughly 1.4%. Note on this clone: The target antigen is unknown.

This chain links TRBV11-2 with TRBJ1-6; TRBD1 aligns across 7 bases. The sequence was collected from a woman in her 30s in good health and CMV-seronegative. Sequencing input: PBMCs. CDR3 amino acids: CASSLGLSGGRNSPLHF. The CDR3 DNA reads as TGTGCCAGCAGCTTAGGGCTCTCAGGGGGGAGAAATTCACCCCTCCACTTT.